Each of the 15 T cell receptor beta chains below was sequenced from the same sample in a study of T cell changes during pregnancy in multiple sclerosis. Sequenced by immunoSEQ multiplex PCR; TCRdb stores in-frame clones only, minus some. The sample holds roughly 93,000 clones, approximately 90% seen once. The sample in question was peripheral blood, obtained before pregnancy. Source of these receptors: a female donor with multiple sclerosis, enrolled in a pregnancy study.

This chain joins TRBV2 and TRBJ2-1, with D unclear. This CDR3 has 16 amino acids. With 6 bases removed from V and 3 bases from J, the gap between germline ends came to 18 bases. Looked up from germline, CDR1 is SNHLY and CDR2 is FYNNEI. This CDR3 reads CASRSRLDLGYNEQFF. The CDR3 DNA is TGTGCCAGCAGGAGTCGGCTAGACCTCGGCTACAATGAGCAGTTCTTC.

The CDR3 bases are TGTGCCAGTGGACGGGACTGGGTTTACAATGAGCAGTTCTTC. This sequence encodes CASGRDWVYNEQFF. J is TRBJ2-1 and V is TRBV19; D possibly corresponds to TRBD2 (6 bases). V dropped 8 bases and J dropped 4 bases, with 15 bases sitting between them. The V gene's germline CDR1 is LNHDA and CDR2 SQIVND (reference sequence). There are 14 residues in the CDR3. Drawing the rest from reference TRBV19 and TRBJ2-1, the complete variable domain is DGGITQSPKYLFRKEGQNVTLSCEQNLNHDAMYWYRQDPGQGLRLIYYSQIVNDFQKGDIAEGYSVSREKKESFPLTVTSAQKNPTAFYLCASGRDWVYNEQFFGPGTRLTVL.

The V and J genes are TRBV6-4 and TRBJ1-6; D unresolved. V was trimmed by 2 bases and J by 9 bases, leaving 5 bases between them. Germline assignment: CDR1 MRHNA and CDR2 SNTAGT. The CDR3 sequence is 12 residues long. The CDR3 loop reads CASSDGRSPLHF. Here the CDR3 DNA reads TGTGCCAGCAGTGACGGGCGTTCACCCCTCCACTTT.

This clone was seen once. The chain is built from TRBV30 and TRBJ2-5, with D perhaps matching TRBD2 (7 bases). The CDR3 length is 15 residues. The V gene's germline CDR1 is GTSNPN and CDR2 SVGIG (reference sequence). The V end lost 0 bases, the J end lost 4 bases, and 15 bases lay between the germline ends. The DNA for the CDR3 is TGTGCCTGGAGTGTAGGTGGGAGGGGGGGAGAGACCCAGTACTTC. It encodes CAWSVGGRGGETQYF.

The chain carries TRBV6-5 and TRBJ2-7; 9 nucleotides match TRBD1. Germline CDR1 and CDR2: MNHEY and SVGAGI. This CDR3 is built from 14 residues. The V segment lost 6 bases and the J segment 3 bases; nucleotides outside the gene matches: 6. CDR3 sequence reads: CASRRDRAVYEQYF. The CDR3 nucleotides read TGTGCCAGCAGAAGGGACAGGGCGGTCTACGAGCAGTACTTC.

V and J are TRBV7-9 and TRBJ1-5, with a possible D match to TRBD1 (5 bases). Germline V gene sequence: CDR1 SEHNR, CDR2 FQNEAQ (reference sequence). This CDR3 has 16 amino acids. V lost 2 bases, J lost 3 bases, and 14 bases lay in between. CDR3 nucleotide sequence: TGTGCCAGCAGCTTATTGCTCAGGGTGTTCAATCAGCCCCAGCATTTT. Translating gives CASSLLLRVFNQPQHF.

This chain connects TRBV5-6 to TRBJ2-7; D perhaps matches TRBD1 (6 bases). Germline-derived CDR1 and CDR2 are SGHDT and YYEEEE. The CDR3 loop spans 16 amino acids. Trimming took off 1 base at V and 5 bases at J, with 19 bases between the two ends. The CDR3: CASSLYGPGASHEQYF. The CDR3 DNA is TGTGCCAGCAGCTTGTATGGGCCAGGGGCGTCCCACGAGCAGTACTTC.

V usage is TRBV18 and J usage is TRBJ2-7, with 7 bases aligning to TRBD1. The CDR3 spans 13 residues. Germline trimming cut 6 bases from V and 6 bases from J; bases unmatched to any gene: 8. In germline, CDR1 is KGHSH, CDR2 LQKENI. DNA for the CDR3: TGTGCCAGCTCTCCAAAGGGGGCGGCCGAGCAGTACTTC. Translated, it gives CASSPKGAAEQYF.

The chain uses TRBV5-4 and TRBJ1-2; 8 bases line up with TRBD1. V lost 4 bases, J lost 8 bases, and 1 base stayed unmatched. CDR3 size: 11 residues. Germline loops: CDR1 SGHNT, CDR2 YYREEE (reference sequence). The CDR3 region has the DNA TGTGCCAGCAGCGACAGGGGCGGCTACACCTTC. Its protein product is CASSDRGGYTF.

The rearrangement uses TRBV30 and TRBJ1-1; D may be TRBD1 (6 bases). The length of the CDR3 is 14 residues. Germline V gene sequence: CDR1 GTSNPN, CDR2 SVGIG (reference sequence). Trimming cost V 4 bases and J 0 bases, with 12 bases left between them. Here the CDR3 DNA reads TGTGCCTGGAAGGCCCCAGGGGTGAACACTGAAGCTTTCTTT. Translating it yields CAWKAPGVNTEAFF.

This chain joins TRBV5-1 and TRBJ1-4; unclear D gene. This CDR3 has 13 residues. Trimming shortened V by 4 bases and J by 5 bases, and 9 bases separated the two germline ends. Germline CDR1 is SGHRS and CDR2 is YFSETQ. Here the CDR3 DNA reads TGCGCCAGCAGCCTAATCCCCAATGAAAAACTGTTTTTT. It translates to CASSLIPNEKLFF.

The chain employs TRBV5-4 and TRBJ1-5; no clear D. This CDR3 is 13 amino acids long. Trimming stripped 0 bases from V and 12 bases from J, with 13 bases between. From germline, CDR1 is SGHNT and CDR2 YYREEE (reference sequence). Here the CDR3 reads CASSLDAEGLQHF. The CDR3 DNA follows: TGTGCCAGCAGCTTGGATGCCGAGGGTCTCCAGCATTTT.

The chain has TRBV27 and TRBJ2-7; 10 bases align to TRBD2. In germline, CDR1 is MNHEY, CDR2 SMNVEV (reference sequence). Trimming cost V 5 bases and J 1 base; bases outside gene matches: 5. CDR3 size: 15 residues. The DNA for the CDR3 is TGTGCCAGCAGTCCTCTAGCGGGAGCGTCCTACGAGCAGTACTTC. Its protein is CASSPLAGASYEQYF.

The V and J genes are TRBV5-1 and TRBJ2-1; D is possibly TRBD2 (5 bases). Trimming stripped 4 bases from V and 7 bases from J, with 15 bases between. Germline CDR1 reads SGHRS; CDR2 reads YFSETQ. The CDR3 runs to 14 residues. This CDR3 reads CASSVSARWNEQFF. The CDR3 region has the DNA TGCGCCAGCAGCGTTAGCGCCCGGTGGAATGAGCAGTTCTTC.

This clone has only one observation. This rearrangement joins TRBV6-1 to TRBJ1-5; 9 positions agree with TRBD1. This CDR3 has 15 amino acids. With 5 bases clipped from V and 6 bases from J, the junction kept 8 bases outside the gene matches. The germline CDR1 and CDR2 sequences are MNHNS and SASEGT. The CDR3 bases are TGTGCCAGCAGTCGGCGGGACAGGGAAGGTCAGCCCCAGCATTTT. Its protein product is CASSRRDREGQPQHF.